These 29 T cell receptor beta chains share one sample of origin, sequenced in a study of Graves' ophthalmopathy and Graves' hyperthyroidism. Researchers took RNA transcripts and amplified TCR beta CDR3 regions from them. Following a first-round RT-PCR that used HTBI primers, a second-round multiplex PCR was carried out. Via MiXCR, TCRdb re-called the multiplex PCR reads, giving one row per CDR3 protein. The sample holds 400,000 to 450,000 distinct CDR3 sequences, over 20% seen once. Sequenced input: peripheral blood. Receptors originate from a woman aged 18-29 years with stable Graves' hyperthyroidism.

About this clonotype: This sequence may be a read error, since a much larger clone differs from it by one base. V and J are TRBV12-3 or TRBV12-4 and TRBJ2-2, with unresolved D. This CDR3 region has 14 residues. The CDR3, as DNA: TGTGCCAGCAGTCCCCCCACAAACACCGGGCAGCTGTTTTTT. Its protein product is CASSPPTNTGQLFF.

The rearrangement links TRBV6-5 to TRBJ1-3; a weak D match, TRBD1 (6 bases). The germline CDR1 and CDR2 sequences are MNHEY and SVGAGI. The CDR3 is 16 residues long. Trimming cost V 5 bases and J 1 base, with 15 bases left between them. CDR3 protein: CASSHYHRESGNTIYF. The CDR3 nucleotides read TGTGCCAGCAGTCACTATCACAGGGAATCTGGAAACACCATATATTTT.

This clonotype has ten or more counts. V is TRBV28 and J is TRBJ1-1; D is unclear. From germline, CDR1 is MDHEN and CDR2 SYDVKM. With 5 bases removed from V and 10 bases from J, the gap between germline ends came to 14 bases. The CDR3 consists of 12 residues. The CDR3 DNA reads TGTGCCAGCAGTGAATACTCCCCAGGAGCTTTCTTT. Amino acid sequence: CASSEYSPGAFF.

This clonotype was found many times. The rearrangement links TRBV11-2 to TRBJ1-2; 10 bases are a match to TRBD1. Germline V CDR1 and CDR2: SGHAT, FQNNGV. V lost 7 bases to trimming and J lost 7 bases; unmatched junction nucleotides: 18. This CDR3 spans 17 amino acids. The CDR3 here is CASTRPGQGPQSGGYTF. CDR3 DNA: TGTGCCAGCACCCGACCGGGACAGGGGCCACAGAGTGGTGGCTACACCTTC. Looking up the rest from reference TRBV11-2 and TRBJ1-2 gives the full variable domain: EAGVAQSPRYKIIEKRQSVAFWCNPISGHATLYWYQQILGQGPKLLIQFQNNGVVDDSQLPKDRFSAERLKGVDSTLKIQPAKLEDSAVYLCASTRPGQGPQSGGYTFGSGTRLTVV.

At least ten counts were recorded for this clonotype. The rearrangement joins TRBV19 to TRBJ2-2, with unresolved D. The germline V gene encodes CDR1 LNHDA and CDR2 SQIVND (reference sequence). The V and J ends lost 6 bases and 0 bases respectively, with 11 bases between them. The CDR3 is 15 amino acids. The CDR3 here is CASRTVFANTGELFF. The CDR3 nucleotides read TGTGCCAGTAGGACCGTATTCGCGAACACCGGGGAGCTGTTTTTT.

V usage is TRBV3-1 and J usage is TRBJ2-7; D might be TRBD1 (6 bases). The CDR3 is 15 residues long. Germline assignment: CDR1 LGHDT and CDR2 YNNKEL (reference sequence). Deletions cut 0 bases from V and 0 bases from J, with 9 bases between. Here the CDR3 DNA reads TGTGCCAGCAGCCAAGATCCAGGGGCCTCCTACGAGCAGTACTTC. Its translation is CASSQDPGASYEQYF.

This clonotype was observed at least ten times. The chain links TRBV5-1 to TRBJ2-5; D unclear. Germline CDR1 and CDR2: SGHRS and YFSETQ. This CDR3 spans 13 amino acids. V gave up 5 bases and J gave up 5 bases, with 13 bases separating them. For the CDR3, the DNA is TGCGCCAGCAGTTCCACGCCAGAGGAGACCCAGTACTTC. It is translated as CASSSTPEETQYF.

As concerns this clonotype: The junction shows a germline mismatch at one end, possibly a read error. This chain connects TRBV19 to TRBJ2-7, with 10 bases that match TRBD2. The CDR3 contains 14 residues. Germline CDR1 LNHDA, CDR2 SQIVND (reference sequence). CDR3 nucleotides: TGTGCCTGTAGTATCCTAGCGGGAGCGGGCGAGCAGTACTTC. Its translation is CACSILAGAGEQYF.

This clonotype was counted many times. The chain combines TRBV12-3 or TRBV12-4 with TRBJ1-3; D possibly corresponds to TRBD1 (5 bases). Trimming removed 7 bases at V and 1 base at J, with 14 bases between. CDR3 length: 15 residues. CDR3 nucleotide sequence: TGTGCCAGCACTTCAAACCGGGGGTCTGGAAACACCATATATTTT. Encoded protein: CASTSNRGSGNTIYF.

At least ten counts were recorded for this clonotype. The V call is TRBV28, the J call TRBJ2-5; 7 nucleotides agree with TRBD2. The V gene's germline CDR1 is MDHEN and CDR2 SYDVKM. The V and J ends lost 6 bases and 4 bases, in that order; junction bases with no gene match: 8. This CDR3 contains 14 residues. CDR3 loop: CASRTGGFLETQYF. The CDR3 nucleotides read TGTGCCAGCAGGACGGGAGGTTTCCTAGAGACCCAGTACTTC.

The V and J genes are TRBV7-9 and TRBJ2-7; D is possibly TRBD2 (5 bases). V gave up 5 bases and J gave up 9 bases, with 14 bases separating them. Per the germline V gene, CDR1 is SEHNR and CDR2 is FQNEAQ (reference sequence). The CDR3 extends over 12 amino acids. In DNA, the CDR3 is TGTGCCAGCAGCGCAGGAGAGGGTCGGCAGTACTTC. Its translation is CASSAGEGRQYF.

This clonotype was found once. CDR3 sequence (DNA): TGTGCCAGCAGCGTAGGAGGACACGGCCCCTTTACTGAAGCTTTCTTT. Its protein is CASSVGGHGPFTEAFF. This chain connects TRBV9 to TRBJ1-1, with D perhaps matching TRBD1 (5 bases). The CDR3 is made up of 16 amino acids. V lost 0 bases to trimming and J lost 5 bases, with 17 bases between them. Germline V gene lookup returns CDR1 SGDLS and CDR2 YYNGEE. Full variable domain (missing parts from reference TRBV9 and TRBJ1-1): DSGVTQTPKHLITATGQRVTLRCSPRSGDLSVYWYQQSLDQGLQFLIQYYNGEERAKGNILERFSAQQFPDLHSELNLSSLELGDSALYFCASSVGGHGPFTEAFFGQGTRLTVV.

This chain connects TRBV28 to TRBJ2-2, with 11 nucleotides matching TRBD1. Germline assignment: CDR1 MDHEN and CDR2 SYDVKM. This CDR3 has 15 residues. J lost 5 bases, V lost 4 bases, and 3 bases had no gene match. The CDR3 DNA follows: TGTGCCAGCAGTTCGGGACAGGGGGTGACCGGGGAGCTGTTTTTT. Its protein product is CASSSGQGVTGELFF.

This chain connects TRBV6-2 or TRBV6-3 to TRBJ1-1, with 7 bases aligning to TRBD1. Germline V gene lookup returns CDR1 MNHEY and CDR2 SVGEGT. This CDR3 region has 14 residues. V lost 6 bases and J lost 1; bases outside the gene matches: 5. The chain's CDR3 is CASREGTENTEAFF. The CDR3 DNA is TGTGCCAGCAGGGAGGGGACAGAGAACACTGAAGCTTTCTTT.

Comments on this clonotype: A much larger clone lies one base from this, so it may be a read error. The chain combines TRBV4-3 with TRBJ2-5; 7 nucleotides match TRBD2. V shed 4 bases, J shed 5 bases, and the junction held 10 bases outside the gene matches. This CDR3 region has 15 residues. Germline V lookup: CDR1 LGHNA, CDR2 YSLEER. CDR3 coding DNA: TGCGCCAGCAGCCTAGTTGCGGGAGATGGGGAGACCCAGTACTTC. It codes for CASSLVAGDGETQYF.

This clonotype was detected many times. V usage is TRBV7-2 and J usage is TRBJ2-5, with a tentative D call TRBD1 (6 bases). V was trimmed by 3 bases and J by 4 bases, leaving 15 bases between them. Germline V lookup: CDR1 SGHTA, CDR2 FQGNSA. The CDR3 is made up of 15 amino acids. CDR3 in amino acids: CASSFAQGGGETQYF. The CDR3 nucleotides are TGTGCCAGCAGCTTTGCACAGGGTGGGGGAGAGACCCAGTACTTC. Filled out from reference TRBV7-2 and TRBJ2-5, the complete variable domain reads GAGVSQSPSNKVTEKGKDVELRCDPISGHTALYWYRQSLGQGLEFLIYFQGNSAPDKSGLPSDRFSAERTGGSVSTLTIQRTQQEDSAVYLCASSFAQGGGETQYFGPGTRLLVL.

Ten or more counts support this clonotype. The chain has TRBV6-4 and TRBJ2-1, with D maybe TRBD1 (6 bases). The CDR3 is made up of 18 amino acids. Germline CDR1 reads MRHNA; CDR2 reads SNTAGT. V was pared by 7 bases and J by 0 bases, with 22 bases between. The DNA of the CDR3 is TGTGCCAGCATGGTCAAGATCCAACAGGGCAGCTCCTACAATGAGCAGTTCTTC. Its protein is CASMVKIQQGSSYNEQFF.

The chain uses TRBV29-1 and TRBJ1-1; the D is unclear. The germline V and J ends were trimmed by 4 bases and 5 bases, with 11 bases remaining between them. Per germline, CDR1 SQVTM and CDR2 ANQGSEA. This CDR3 spans 12 amino acids. The DNA of the CDR3 is TGCAGCGTTGCGGCCCGGAGTACTGAAGCTTTCTTT. Its translation is CSVAARSTEAFF.

Ten or more counts support this clonotype. The chain links TRBV6-2 or TRBV6-3 to TRBJ2-2, with D maybe TRBD2 (6 bases). Deletions cut 6 bases from V and 4 bases from J, with 12 bases between. CDR1 and CDR2 (germline): MNHEY, SVGEGT. The CDR3 is made up of 14 amino acids. CDR3 residues: CASRVPGVTGELFF. DNA for the CDR3: TGTGCCAGCAGAGTACCGGGGGTCACCGGGGAGCTGTTTTTT.

The rearrangement links TRBV5-1 to TRBJ2-7; TRBD1 or TRBD2 may be the D gene (5 bases each). V lost 0 bases, J lost 6 bases, and 13 bases lay in between. Germline CDR1 reads SGHRS; CDR2 reads YFSETQ. The CDR3 covers 14 residues. This CDR3 is CASSLGRVEGEQYF. CDR3 DNA sequence: TGCGCCAGCAGCTTGGGCAGGGTCGAGGGCGAGCAGTACTTC.

This clonotype has at least ten counts. The chain recombines TRBV6-2 or TRBV6-3 with TRBJ1-5; D unclear. V was trimmed by 0 bases and J by 3 bases, leaving 9 bases between them. Germline values: CDR1 MNHEY, CDR2 SVGEGT. This CDR3 has 15 residues. This CDR3 reads CASSYSMITNQPQHF. For the CDR3, the DNA is TGTGCCAGCAGTTACTCGATGATTACCAATCAGCCCCAGCATTTT.

The gene calls are TRBV6-1 and TRBJ2-7, with D uncertain. V dropped 3 bases and J dropped 2 bases, with 8 bases sitting between them. Germline loops: CDR1 MNHNS, CDR2 SASEGT. The CDR3 length is 13 residues. The CDR3: CASSEAIPYEQYF. The CDR3 bases are TGTGCCAGCAGTGAGGCAATCCCCTACGAGCAGTACTTC.

This clonotype was seen ten or more times. The rearrangement uses TRBV12-3 or TRBV12-4 and TRBJ1-5, with TRBD1 as a possible D gene (6 bases). Trimming shortened V by 3 bases and J by 5 bases, and 11 bases separated the two germline ends. The CDR3 runs 14 residues. CDR3 DNA: TGTGCCAGCAGTTTCGGGGGGCGACATCAGCCCCAGCATTTT. This gives the protein CASSFGGRHQPQHF.

V usage is TRBV11-3 and J usage is TRBJ2-7; possibly TRBD2 for D (6 bases). This CDR3 has 13 residues. V lost 1 base and J lost 6, with 10 bases in between. In germline, CDR1 is SGHNT, CDR2 YENEEA. The CDR3 spells CASSLVGGGEQYF. CDR3 bases: TGTGCCAGCAGCTTAGTTGGGGGAGGCGAGCAGTACTTC.

This chain links TRBV20-1 with TRBJ1-1, with D uncertain. V lost 2 bases and J lost 2, with 9 bases in between. Looked up from germline, CDR1 is DFQATT and CDR2 is SNEGSKA (reference sequence). The CDR3 spans 13 residues. CDR3 sequence (DNA): TGCAGTGCTAGATCGCGGTTTAACACTGAAGCTTTCTTT. As protein: CSARSRFNTEAFF.

The table lists this clonotype with many counts. This chain connects TRBV6-5 to TRBJ2-7; D may correspond to TRBD1 or TRBD2 (5 bases each). The CDR3 contains 16 residues. The V gene lost 4 bases and the J gene lost 4 bases, with 20 bases spanning the gap. The germline CDR1 and CDR2 sequences are MNHEY and SVGAGI. In DNA, the CDR3 is TGTGCCAGCAGTTTCTCAGGGACGGCAGATAGTTACGAGCAGTACTTC. The encoded protein is CASSFSGTADSYEQYF.

This clonotype is labeled medium-sized (0.01 to 0.1%). The chain uses TRBV19 and TRBJ1-1; D unresolved. From germline, CDR1 is LNHDA and CDR2 SQIVND (reference sequence). Trimming shortened V by 6 bases and J by 1 base, and 9 bases separated the two germline ends. The CDR3 contains 13 residues. The CDR3: CASRPNRNTEAFF. Here the CDR3 DNA reads TGTGCCAGTAGACCGAATCGGAACACTGAAGCTTTCTTT. The variable domain in full, with the rest retrieved from reference TRBV19 and TRBJ1-1, is DGGITQSPKYLFRKEGQNVTLSCEQNLNHDAMYWYRQDPGQGLRLIYYSQIVNDFQKGDIAEGYSVSREKKESFPLTVTSAQKNPTAFYLCASRPNRNTEAFFGQGTRLTVV.

In this sample, this clonotype turned up many times. The chain links TRBV19 to TRBJ1-6; D is unclear. With 3 bases removed from V and 5 bases from J, the gap between germline ends came to 8 bases. This CDR3 spans 14 amino acids. Per germline, CDR1 LNHDA and CDR2 SQIVND (reference sequence). CDR3 protein: CASSITENNSPLHF. In DNA form, the CDR3 reads TGTGCCAGTAGTATTACAGAGAATAATTCACCCCTCCACTTT.

This clonotype was found many times. V usage is TRBV10-3 and J usage is TRBJ2-7; 9 positions agree with TRBD2. This CDR3 region has 15 residues. Germline values: CDR1 ENHRY, CDR2 SYGVKD. The V gene end was trimmed by 4 bases and the J gene end by 6 bases; junction bases not matched to a gene: 10. The CDR3 sequence is CAISGGSSGTREQYF. The CDR3 DNA sequence: TGTGCCATCAGTGGAGGTTCTAGCGGGACCCGCGAGCAGTACTTC.